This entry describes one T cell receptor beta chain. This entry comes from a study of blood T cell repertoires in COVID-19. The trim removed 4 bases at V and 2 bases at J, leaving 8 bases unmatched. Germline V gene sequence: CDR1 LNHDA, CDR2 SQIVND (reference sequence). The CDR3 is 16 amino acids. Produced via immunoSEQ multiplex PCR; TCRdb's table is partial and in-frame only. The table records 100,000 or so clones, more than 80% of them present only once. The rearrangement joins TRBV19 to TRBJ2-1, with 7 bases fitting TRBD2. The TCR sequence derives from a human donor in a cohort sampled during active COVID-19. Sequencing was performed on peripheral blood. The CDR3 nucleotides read TGTGCCAGTAGTACCCTGGGGGGGGTTACCTACAATGAGCAGTTCTTC. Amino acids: CASSTLGGVTYNEQFF.